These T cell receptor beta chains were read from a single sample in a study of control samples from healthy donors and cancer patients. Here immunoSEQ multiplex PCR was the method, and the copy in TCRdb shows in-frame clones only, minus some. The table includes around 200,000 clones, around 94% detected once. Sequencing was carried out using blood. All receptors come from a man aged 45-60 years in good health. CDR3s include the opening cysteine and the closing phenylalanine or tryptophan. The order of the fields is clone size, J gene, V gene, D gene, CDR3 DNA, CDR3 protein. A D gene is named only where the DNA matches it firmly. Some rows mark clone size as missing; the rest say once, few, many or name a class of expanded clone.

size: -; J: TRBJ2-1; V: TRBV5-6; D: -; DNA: TGTGCCAGCAAGGGCCTAGTCGACTATGAGCAGTTCTTC; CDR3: CASKGLVDYEQFF
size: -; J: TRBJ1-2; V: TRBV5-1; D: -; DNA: TGCGCCAGCAGCCCATCCGGCAGGGACCATGGCTACACCTTC; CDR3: CASSPSGRDHGYTF
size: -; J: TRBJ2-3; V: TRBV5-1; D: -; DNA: TGCGCCAGCAGCGTTTCCGGGGCGGGCACAGATACGCAGTATTTT; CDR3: CASSVSGAGTDTQYF
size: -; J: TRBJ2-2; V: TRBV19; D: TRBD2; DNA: TGTGCTATAAGGGCTAGCGGGGGGCCGAACACCGGGGAGCTGTTTTTT; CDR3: CAIRASGGPNTGELFF
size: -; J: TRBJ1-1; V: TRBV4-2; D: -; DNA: TGTGCCAGCAGCCAAGTATCGGAGAACACTGAAGCTTTCTTT; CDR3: CASSQVSENTEAFF
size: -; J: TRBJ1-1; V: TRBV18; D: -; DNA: TGTGCCAGCTCACCGCAAGGGACGGGGAACACTGAAGCTTTCTTT; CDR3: CASSPQGTGNTEAFF
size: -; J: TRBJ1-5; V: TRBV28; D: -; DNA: TGTGCCAGCAGTTTACCGGACCCCATATTCAATCAGCCCCAGCATTTT; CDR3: CASSLPDPIFNQPQHF
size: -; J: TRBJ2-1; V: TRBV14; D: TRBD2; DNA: TGTGCCAGCAGCCAATTCGGAGCGGGGGGGCACAATGAGCAGTTCTTC; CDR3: CASSQFGAGGHNEQFF
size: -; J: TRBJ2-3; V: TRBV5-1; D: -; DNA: TGCGCCAGCAGCCCGCAACCCCAGGGAAGCACAGATACGCAGTATTTT; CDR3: CASSPQPQGSTDTQYF
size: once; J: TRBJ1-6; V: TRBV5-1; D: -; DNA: TGCGCCAGCAGCTCGGACGGACTTAATTCACCCCTCCACTTT; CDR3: CASSSDGLNSPLHF
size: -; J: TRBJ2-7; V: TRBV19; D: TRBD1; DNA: TGTGCCACAAGGACAGGGAGCTCCTACGAGCAGTACTTC; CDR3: CATRTGSSYEQYF
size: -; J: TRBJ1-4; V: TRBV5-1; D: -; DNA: TGCGCCAGCAGCTTGGAGGGACACCGTGCAACTAATGAAAAACTGTTTTTT; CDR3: CASSLEGHRATNEKLFF
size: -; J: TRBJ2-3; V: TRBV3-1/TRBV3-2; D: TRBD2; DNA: TGTGCCAGCAGCCCCAGTAGGCTAGCGGGGGGAAATACGCAGTATTTT; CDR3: CASSPSRLAGGNTQYF
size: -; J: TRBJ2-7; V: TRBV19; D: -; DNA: TGTGCCAGTGCCTTAGGGCTCAGGGCACCGCAGTACTTC; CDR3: CASALGLRAPQYF
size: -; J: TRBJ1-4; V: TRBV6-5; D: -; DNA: TGTGCCAGCCTCAGAACTAATGAAAAACTGTTTTTT; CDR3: CASLRTNEKLFF
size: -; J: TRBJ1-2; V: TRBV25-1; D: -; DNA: TGTGCCAGCCGAGCTCAGGGGAGGGGCTATGGCTACACCTTC; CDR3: CASRAQGRGYGYTF
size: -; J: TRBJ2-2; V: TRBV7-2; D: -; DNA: TGTGCCAGCAGCTCCCCCCCGGGGGTCGGGGAGCTGTTTTTT; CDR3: CASSSPPGVGELFF
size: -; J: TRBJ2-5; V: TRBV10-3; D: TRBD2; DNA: TGTGCCATCAGTGAGTCGCAGCGGGGGCAAGAGACCCAGTACTTC; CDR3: CAISESQRGQETQYF
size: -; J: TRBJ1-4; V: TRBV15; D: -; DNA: TGTGCCACCAGCCCATTAGTGAAAGAAAAACTGTTTTTT; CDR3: CATSPLVKEKLFF
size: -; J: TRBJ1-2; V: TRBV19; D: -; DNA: TGTGCCAGTACCCTCGACAGCAAACGAGCTAACTATGGCTACACCTTC; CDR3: CASTLDSKRANYGYTF
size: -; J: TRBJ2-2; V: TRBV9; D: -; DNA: TGTGCCAGCAGCGTATACCTAGAAGGGGAGCTGTTTTTT; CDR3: CASSVYLEGELFF
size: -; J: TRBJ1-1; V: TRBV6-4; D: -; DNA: TGTGCCAGCAGCAACTACCCAACCACTGAAGCTTTCTTT; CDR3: CASSNYPTTEAFF
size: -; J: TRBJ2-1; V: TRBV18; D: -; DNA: TGTGCCAGCTCACCAGGGACAACTCGCTCCTACAATGAGCAGTTCTTC; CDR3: CASSPGTTRSYNEQFF
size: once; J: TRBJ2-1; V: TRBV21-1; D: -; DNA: TGTGCCAGCAGCTCAGGGGGTACCATCTCCTACAATGAGCAGTTCTTC; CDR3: CASSSGGTISYNEQFF
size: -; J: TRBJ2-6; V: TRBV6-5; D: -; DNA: TGTGCCAGCAGTTATGATCGTGGTTCTGGGGCCAACGTCCTGACTTTC; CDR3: CASSYDRGSGANVLTF
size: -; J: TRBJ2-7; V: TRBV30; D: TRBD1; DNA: TGTGCTGGGTTGACAGGGGCGTACGAGCAGTACTTC; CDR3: CAGLTGAYEQYF
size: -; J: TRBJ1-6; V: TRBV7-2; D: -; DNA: TGTGCCAGCACAACCCAGACACCCTTGAATTCACCCCTCCACTTT; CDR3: CASTTQTPLNSPLHF
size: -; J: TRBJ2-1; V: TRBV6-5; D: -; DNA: TGTGCCAGCAGTTACGGGGGGTCCTTCTACAATGAGCAGTTCTTC; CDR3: CASSYGGSFYNEQFF
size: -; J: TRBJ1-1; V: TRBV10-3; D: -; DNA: TGTGCCCCCCTAGGGCACTCGAACACTGAAGCTTTCTTT; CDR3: CAPLGHSNTEAFF
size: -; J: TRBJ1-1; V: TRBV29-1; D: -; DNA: TGCAGCGTCGAGAGGAACACTGAAGCTTTCTTT; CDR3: CSVERNTEAFF
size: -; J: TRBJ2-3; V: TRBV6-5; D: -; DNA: TGTGCCAGCAGACAGAACACAGATACGCAGTATTTT; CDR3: CASRQNTDTQYF
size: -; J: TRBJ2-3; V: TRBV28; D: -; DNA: TGTGCCAGCAGTCCCCGAGGCATTGGTTGGTCGGATACGCAGTATTTT; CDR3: CASSPRGIGWSDTQYF
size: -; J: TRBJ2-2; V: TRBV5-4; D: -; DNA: TGTGCCAGCAGCCCCCCTTCCGGGGAGCTGTTTTTT; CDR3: CASSPPSGELFF
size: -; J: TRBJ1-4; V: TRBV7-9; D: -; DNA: TGTGCCAGCAGCTTAGGAGGGGGTTCAGGGAATGAAAAACTGTTTTTT; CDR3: CASSLGGGSGNEKLFF
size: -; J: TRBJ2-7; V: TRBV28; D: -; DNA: TGTGCCAGCAGTCCTCGGGACGGATCCCACGAGCAGTACTTC; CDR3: CASSPRDGSHEQYF
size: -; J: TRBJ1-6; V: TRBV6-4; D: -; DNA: TGTGCCAGCAGTGACCGGGGAAATTCACCCCTCCACTTT; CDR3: CASSDRGNSPLHF
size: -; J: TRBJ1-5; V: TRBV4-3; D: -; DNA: TGCGCCAGCAGCCAAGAAGGTAACCATCAGCCCCAGCATTTT; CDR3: CASSQEGNHQPQHF
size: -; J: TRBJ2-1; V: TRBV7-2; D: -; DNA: TGTGCCAGCAGCTCACCCCCTGAGGCAGGGGCGGGTAATGAGCAGTTCTTC; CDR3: CASSSPPEAGAGNEQFF
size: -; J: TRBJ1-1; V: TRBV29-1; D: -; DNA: TGCAGCGCCAAGCTCGGGGTAGACACTGAAGCTTTCTTT; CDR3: CSAKLGVDTEAFF
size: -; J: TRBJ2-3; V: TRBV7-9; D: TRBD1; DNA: TGTGCCAGCAACCCGTGGGGACAGGGAAAAAATACGCAGTATTTT; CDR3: CASNPWGQGKNTQYF
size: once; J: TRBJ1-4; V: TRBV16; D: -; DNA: TGTGCCAGCAGCCAATTTGGGGGTATGGATGAAAAACTGTTTTTT; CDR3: CASSQFGGMDEKLFF
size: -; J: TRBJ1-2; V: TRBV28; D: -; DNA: TGTGCCAGCAGTTGGGGACTAGCTAACTATGGCTACACCTTC; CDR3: CASSWGLANYGYTF
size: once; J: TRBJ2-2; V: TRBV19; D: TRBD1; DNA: TGTGCCAGTAGCTGGGACAGTCTTAGGGCCGGGGAGCTGTTTTTT; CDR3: CASSWDSLRAGELFF
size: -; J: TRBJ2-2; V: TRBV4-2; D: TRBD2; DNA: TGTGCCAGCAGCCACCCGGGACTAGCGGGGGTCCTTTCGAACACCGGGGAGCTGTTTTTT; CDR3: CASSHPGLAGVLSNTGELFF
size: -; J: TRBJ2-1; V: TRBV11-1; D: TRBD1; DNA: TGTGCCAGCAGCGATCCCGGGACAGGGGGCATGATGGGGCAGTTCTTC; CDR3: CASSDPGTGGMMGQFF
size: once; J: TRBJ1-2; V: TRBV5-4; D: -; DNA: TGTGCCAGCAGCTTCGGAACGGGACCTAAGGGCTATGGCTACACCTTC; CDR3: CASSFGTGPKGYGYTF
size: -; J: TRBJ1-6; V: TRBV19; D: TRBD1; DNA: TGTGCCAGTAGACGACAGGGGGAGGATTCACCCCTCCACTTT; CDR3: CASRRQGEDSPLHF
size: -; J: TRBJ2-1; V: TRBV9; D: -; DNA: TGTGCCAGCAGCGTCACACCATCCTACAATGAGCAGTTCTTC; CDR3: CASSVTPSYNEQFF
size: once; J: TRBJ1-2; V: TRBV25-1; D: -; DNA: TGTGCCAGCAGTGACCTCTCTTGGGGCTACACCTTC; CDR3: CASSDLSWGYTF
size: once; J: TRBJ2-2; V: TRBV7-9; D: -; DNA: TGTGCCAGCAGCTTAGAGGGGACCGGGGAGCTGTTTTTT; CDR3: CASSLEGTGELFF
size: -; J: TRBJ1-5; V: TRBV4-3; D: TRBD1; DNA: TGCGCCAGCAGCCGTTCAACAGGGGGGGTTCAGCCCCAGCATTTT; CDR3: CASSRSTGGVQPQHF
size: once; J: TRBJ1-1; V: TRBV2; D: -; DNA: TGTGCCAGCAGTGGCATAACGGGGTTCACTGAAGCTTTCTTT; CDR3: CASSGITGFTEAFF
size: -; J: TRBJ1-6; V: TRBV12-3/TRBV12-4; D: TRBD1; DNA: TGTGCCAGCAGGGACAGGGGTTCACCCCTCCACTTT; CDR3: CASRDRGSPLHF
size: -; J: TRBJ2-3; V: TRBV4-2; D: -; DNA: TGTGCCAGCAGCCATTCGGCTAGCGTTACTAGCACAGATACGCAGTATTTT; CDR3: CASSHSASVTSTDTQYF
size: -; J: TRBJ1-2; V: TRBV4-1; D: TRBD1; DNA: TGCGCCAGCAGCCAAGTAGGGGACAGCTATGGCTACACCTTC; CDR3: CASSQVGDSYGYTF
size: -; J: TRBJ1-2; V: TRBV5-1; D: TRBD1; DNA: TGCGCCAGTTCGACAGGGGAAGGGAGTGGCTACACCTTC; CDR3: CASSTGEGSGYTF
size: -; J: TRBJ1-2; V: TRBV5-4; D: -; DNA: TGTGCCAGCAGCTTGGCCCCCGGACAGTTAAACTATGGCTACACCTTC; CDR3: CASSLAPGQLNYGYTF